This is a list of T cell receptor beta chains from one sample in a study of T cells and Merkel cell carcinoma outcomes. Only in-frame clones appear in the TCRdb table, and some are missing; sequencing was by immunoSEQ multiplex PCR. The sample contains hundreds of clones, about 90% of which appear only once. The sequenced material came from tumor tissue from Merkel cell carcinoma. The receptors come from a human donor with Merkel cell carcinoma. Both conserved end residues are part of each CDR3. The D gene is left open where the match is weak. A row's size may be missing; if present it is once, few, many or a size class.

TRBJ2-7,TRBD1,TRBV5-1,12,.,CASSVTGAEQYF,TGCGCCAGCAGCGTGACAGGGGCCGAGCAGTACTTC
TRBJ2-7,TRBD1,TRBV27,14,few,CASSLYRGLEEQYF,TGTGCCAGCAGTTTGTACAGGGGGCTCGAAGAGCAGTACTTC
TRBJ2-7,.,TRBV30,16,.,CAWSLVGAPSSYEQYF,TGTGCCTGGAGTCTTGTCGGGGCCCCTAGCTCCTACGAGCAGTACTTC
TRBJ1-1,.,TRBV20-1,8,.,CSALEAFF,TGCAGTGCCCTTGAAGCTTTCTTT
TRBJ2-3,TRBD2,TRBV11-3,16,.,CASSWGRGGITDTQYF,TGTGCCAGCAGCTGGGGCCGGGGGGGAATCACAGATACGCAGTATTTT
TRBJ1-1,.,TRBV27,13,.,CASSFKLNTEAFF,TGTGCCAGCAGTTTCAAGCTGAACACTGAAGCTTTCTTT
TRBJ2-2,TRBD1,TRBV5-1,13,.,CASTDRVGGELFF,TGCGCCAGCACCGACAGGGTCGGCGGGGAGCTGTTTTTT
TRBJ2-2,TRBD2,TRBV5-1,17,.,CASSSGGGTANTGELFF,TGCGCCAGCAGCTCCGGGGGGGGGACCGCGAACACCGGGGAGCTGTTTTTT
TRBJ2-3,.,TRBV4-1,15,.,CASSSSGSRADTQYF,TGCGCCAGCAGCTCTAGTGGGAGCAGGGCAGATACGCAGTATTTT
TRBJ2-1,.,TRBV4-2,14,.,CASSQDSLGAEQFF,TGTGCCAGCAGCCAAGATTCCCTCGGGGCTGAGCAGTTCTTC
TRBJ1-1,.,TRBV5-1,15,.,CASSLRGRENTEAFF,TGCGCCAGCAGCTTAAGGGGAAGGGAGAACACTGAAGCTTTCTTT
TRBJ2-2,TRBD2,TRBV28,16,.,CVSGSASGRVTGELFF,TGTGTCAGCGGAAGTGCTAGCGGGAGGGTCACCGGGGAGCTGTTTTTT
TRBJ1-5,TRBD1,TRBV15,16,.,CATSRGTGSSLQPQHF,TGTGCCACCAGCAGAGGGACAGGGTCCTCGTTACAGCCCCAGCATTTT